The clone carrying this T cell receptor beta chain was observed many times. What it binds is unknown. These data are taken from a study of molecular identifiers for immune sequencing clone quantification. Study-level findings and limits: Underestimated sizes of highly expanded clones could result from identical TCR molecules that share a barcode.

TCRdb analysed the PCR reads with MiXCR anew, one entry per CDR3 protein. Counted here are 62,000 or so distinct CDR3 sequences, about a sixth occurring once; the ten biggest clones make up around 1.5%. The receptor comes from a human donor in good health. Some libraries in this study had Jurkat cell RNA spiked in. The source material was naive CD8+ T cells from blood, with Jurkat cell RNA spiked in. The subset here: FACS-sorted CD8+CD4-CCR7+CD45RA+ naive T cells.

CDR3 sequence (DNA): TGTGCCAGCAGCCCCCCCCGGGTGGGCAGCCAACAAGGGGGCACTGAAGCTTTCTTT. The encoded protein is CASSPPRVGSQQGGTEAFF. This chain connects TRBV9 to TRBJ1-1, with D possibly TRBD1 on 6 matching bases. V shed 4 bases and J shed 4 bases, with 29 bases lying between them. The germline V gene has CDR1 SGDLS and CDR2 YYNGEE. This CDR3 is 19 amino acids long.